This T cell receptor beta chain came from a study of T cell responses to AZD1222 COVID-19 vaccine. Study results and limitations: Vaccination with two AZD1222 doses was followed by a rise in Spike-specific TCR breadth and depth.

It was second doses at about 4 or about 12 weeks that were pooled. The repertoire was sequenced with immunoSEQ multiplex PCR; TCRdb's copy has only in-frame clones and lacks some. The repertoire includes 90,000 to 150,000 clones, around 92% of them detected once, and approximately 8% sits in the top ten. In the case of this clone: Its target is not known.

Sequences were derived from peripheral blood, sampled 28 days after the second AZD1222 dose. This sequence originates from an adult who received the AZD1222 COVID-19 vaccine.

CDR3 DNA: TGTGCCAGCAGTTTAGGGGGACAGTGGTTGAAGCCCCAGCATTTT. It encodes CASSLGGQWLKPQHF. This rearrangement joins TRBV28 to TRBJ1-5; 7 bases map to TRBD1. The germline V gene encodes CDR1 MDHEN and CDR2 SYDVKM. Trimming cost V 2 bases and J 8 bases; bases outside gene matches: 9. The CDR3 has 15 residues.